This is a list of T cell receptor beta chains from one sample in a study of T cells after yellow fever vaccination. TCRdb re-called the 5' RACE reads with MiXCR, one entry per CDR3 protein. The table includes some 670,000 distinct CDR3 sequences, roughly 12% detected once. Sequenced here: PBMCs, sampled on the day of the yellow fever booster vaccination. The source of these receptors is a man aged 30 to 45 who received the YFV17D yellow fever vaccine. The CDR3 runs from the conserved cysteine through the conserved F or W. Each record gives: D gene, V gene, clone size, J gene, CDR3 protein, CDR3 DNA. D genes are given only for firm matches. Not all rows give a size; the values are once, few, many and, for expanded clones, a class.

>NA|TRBV29-1|NA|TRBJ2-2
CSLSLGNTGELFF
TGCAGCTTAAGTCTGGGGAACACCGGGGAGCTGTTTTTT
>NA|TRBV7-2|NA|TRBJ2-1
CASSFGGIFKFF
TGTGCCAGCAGCTTTGGCGGGATTTTTAAGTTCTTC
>NA|TRBV30|few|TRBJ2-7
CAWSVVGGYEQYF
TGTGCCTGGAGTGTTGTGGGGGGCTATGAGCAGTACTTC
>NA|TRBV7-8|few|TRBJ2-5
CASSSSSGFRAETQYF
TGTGCCAGCAGCTCGAGCTCCGGGTTCCGGGCGGAGACCCAGTACTTC
>TRBD1|TRBV20-1|NA|TRBJ1-2
CSAETGGLGYTF
TGCAGTGCAGAAACAGGGGGGCTTGGCTACACCTTC
>NA|TRBV20-1|NA|TRBJ2-7
CSARDSGVGGAGEQYF
TGCAGTGCTAGAGATTCTGGTGTAGGGGGGGCTGGCGAGCAGTACTTC
>TRBD1|TRBV28|NA|TRBJ1-4
CASSSGQRQLFF
TGTGCCAGCAGTTCGGGACAGAGGCAACTGTTTTTT
>TRBD1|TRBV11-3|few|TRBJ2-7
CASSSESTGGTYEQYF
TGTGCCAGCAGCTCAGAATCGACAGGGGGAACTTACGAGCAGTACTTC
>NA|TRBV12-3/TRBV12-4|NA|TRBJ1-1
CASRKVGDTEAFF
TGTGCCAGCAGAAAAGTGGGGGACACTGAAGCTTTCTTT
>TRBD2|TRBV5-1|many|TRBJ2-3
CASSFEGGTDTQYF
TGCGCCAGCAGCTTTGAGGGAGGGACAGATACGCAGTATTTT
>NA|TRBV7-6|few|TRBJ2-2
CASSLGGLAANTGELFF
TGTGCCAGCAGCTTAGGGGGGCTAGCGGCGAACACCGGGGAGCTGTTTTTT
>NA|TRBV20-1|many|TRBJ2-1
CSARLSSYNEQFF
TGCAGTGCTAGACTTAGCTCCTACAATGAGCAGTTCTTC
>NA|TRBV11-2|few|TRBJ2-5
CASSIRTGQETQYF
TGTGCCAGCAGCATAAGGACGGGGCAAGAGACCCAGTACTTC
>NA|TRBV20-1|few|TRBJ2-3
CSARLGFADTQYF
TGCAGTGCCAGACTAGGTTTTGCAGATACGCAGTATTTT
>TRBD1|TRBV9|few|TRBJ1-1
CASSARDRGIDAEAFF
TGTGCCAGCAGCGCGAGGGACAGGGGGATCGATGCTGAAGCTTTCTTT
>NA|TRBV7-9|NA|TRBJ1-6
CASSPRNFGSPLHF
TGTGCCAGCAGCCCGCGGAACTTCGGTTCACCCCTCCACTTT
>TRBD1|TRBV20-1|NA|TRBJ2-1
CCARDHGQGYGNEQFF
TGCTGTGCTAGAGATCACGGACAGGGGTATGGGAATGAGCAGTTCTTC
>TRBD2|TRBV6-5|NA|TRBJ2-7
CASSYSSGGNYEQYF
TGTGCCAGCAGTTATTCCAGCGGGGGAAATTACGAGCAGTACTTC
>TRBD1|TRBV27|NA|TRBJ1-1
CASSFSLHRGLAEAFF
TGTGCCAGCAGTTTTTCCCTTCACAGGGGTCTGGCTGAAGCTTTCTTT
>NA|TRBV20-1|few|TRBJ1-6
CSARDFGLSSYNSPLHF
TGCAGTGCTAGAGATTTCGGGCTTAGCTCCTATAATTCACCCCTCCACTTT
>NA|TRBV19|NA|TRBJ1-2
CASSFIDGNYGYTF
TGTGCCAGTAGTTTCATCGACGGAAACTATGGCTACACCTTC
>TRBD1|TRBV20-1|NA|TRBJ1-5
CSARRGQSEVQPQHF
TGCAGTGCTAGAAGGGGACAGTCGGAGGTTCAGCCCCAGCATTTT
>NA|TRBV3-1|few|TRBJ2-7
CASSQGNSHHYEQYF
TGTGCCAGCAGCCAAGGCAACAGCCATCACTACGAGCAGTACTTC
>TRBD1|TRBV10-3|NA|TRBJ2-5
CAISVGTAVETQYF
TGTGCCATCAGTGTCGGGACAGCCGTGGAGACCCAGTACTTC
>TRBD1|TRBV5-4|few|TRBJ2-3
CASSLRDRDTDTQYF
TGTGCCAGCAGCCTCCGGGACAGGGACACAGATACGCAGTATTTT
>NA|TRBV2|NA|TRBJ2-6
CASSELQPGANVLTF
TGTGCCAGCAGTGAATTACAGCCTGGGGCCAACGTCCTGACTTTC
>TRBD2|TRBV20-1|NA|TRBJ2-1
CSARDPQAGTTDNEQFF
TGCAGTGCTAGAGATCCCCAAGCCGGGACTACGGACAATGAGCAGTTCTTC
>NA|TRBV5-1|many|TRBJ1-6
CASSLESPSNSPLHF
TGCGCCAGCAGCTTGGAGTCCCCAAGTAATTCACCCCTCCACTTT
>TRBD2|TRBV4-3|NA|TRBJ2-5
CASSQLLAGVVGTQYF
TGCGCCAGCAGCCAACTGCTAGCGGGAGTCGTCGGGACCCAGTACTTC
>NA|TRBV4-1|few|TRBJ2-7
CASSQDMTRNLFPSYEQYF
TGCGCCAGCAGCCAAGATATGACTAGAAACTTGTTCCCCAGCTACGAGCAGTACTTC
>NA|TRBV19|few|TRBJ2-7
CASGGGGSHEQYF
TGTGCCAGTGGCGGAGGAGGGAGCCACGAGCAGTACTTC
>TRBD2|TRBV12-3/TRBV12-4|few|TRBJ2-3
CASSRLAGVSTDTQYF
TGTGCCAGCAGTCGACTAGCGGGGGTTAGCACAGATACGCAGTATTTT
>NA|TRBV19|few|TRBJ1-1
CASSQRTGTEAFF
TGTGCCAGTAGTCAAAGAACGGGGACTGAAGCTTTCTTT
>TRBD2|TRBV10-2|few|TRBJ2-2
CASTPGLVSGELFF
TGCGCCAGCACCCCGGGACTAGTGTCCGGGGAGCTGTTTTTT
>NA|TRBV24-1|NA|TRBJ2-1
CATSDLDTGLTNEQFF
TGTGCCACCAGTGATTTGGACACCGGACTGACCAATGAGCAGTTCTTC
>NA|TRBV5-5|NA|TRBJ1-2
CASSLRGIGPYGYTF
TGTGCCAGCAGCCTTCGGGGTATCGGCCCCTATGGCTACACCTTC
>NA|TRBV29-1|few|TRBJ2-7
CSVATDSYEQYF
TGCAGCGTTGCGACAGACTCCTACGAGCAGTACTTC
>NA|TRBV11-2|NA|TRBJ2-7
CASSLDRENYEQYF
TGTGCCAGCAGCCTAGACCGGGAGAACTACGAGCAGTACTTC
>NA|TRBV20-1|NA|TRBJ2-1
CSARVRGGASPGGEQFF
TGCAGTGCTAGAGTGCGTGGGGGCGCCTCCCCGGGGGGTGAGCAGTTCTTC
>TRBD2|TRBV10-3|NA|TRBJ2-3
CAISANLAGDTDTQYF
TGTGCCATCAGTGCCAATCTAGCGGGAGACACAGATACGCAGTATTTT
>NA|TRBV5-4|NA|TRBJ2-5
CASSSALSGFQETQYF
TGTGCCAGCAGCTCGGCATTGTCGGGGTTCCAAGAGACCCAGTACTTC
>NA|TRBV12-3/TRBV12-4|few|TRBJ2-1
CASSGPGSYNEQFF
TGTGCCAGCAGTGGCCCCGGCTCCTACAATGAGCAGTTCTTC